This entry lists 32 T cell receptor beta chains sequenced from one sample in a study of blood T cell repertoires in COVID-19. Sequencing was performed with immunoSEQ multiplex PCR; in TCRdb, only in-frame clones are kept and a portion is missing. The sample has about 220,000 clones; about 79% are singletons. The source material was peripheral blood. These receptors all stem from a middle-aged man who had recovered from COVID-19.

The genes are TRBV9 and TRBJ1-6, with 12 nucleotides matching TRBD1. J gave up 7 bases and V 0 bases, and 8 bases lay outside the gene matches. The CDR3 loop spans 18 amino acids. Germline V gives CDR1 SGDLS, CDR2 YYNGEE. The CDR3: CASSVEGQGAAGNSPLHF. CDR3 sequence (DNA): TGTGCCAGCAGCGTAGAGGGACAGGGGGCAGCGGGAAATTCACCCCTCCACTTT.

The rearrangement joins TRBV5-1 to TRBJ2-7; 11 bases are shared with TRBD1. CDR1 and CDR2 (germline): SGHRS, YFSETQ. V lost 0 bases, J lost 5 bases, and 16 bases stayed unmatched. The CDR3 has 19 amino acids. CDR3 in DNA: TGCGCCAGCAGCTTGGAGGGAGCAGGGACAGGGGGATTGGGGGACGAGCAGTACTTC. Translating gives CASSLEGAGTGGLGDEQYF. Full variable domain (missing parts from reference TRBV5-1 and TRBJ2-7): KAGVTQTPRYLIKTRGQQVTLSCSPISGHRSVSWYQQTPGQGLQFLFEYFSETQRNKGNFPGRFSGRQFSNSRSEMNVSTLELGDSALYLCASSLEGAGTGGLGDEQYFGPGTRLTVT.

The V call is TRBV19, the J call TRBJ1-2, with 8 positions matching TRBD1. Per germline, CDR1 LNHDA and CDR2 SQIVND (reference sequence). CDR3 length equals 17 residues. With 3 bases clipped from V and 4 bases from J, the junction kept 13 bases outside the gene matches. CDR3 nucleotides: TGTGCCAGTAGTATTGCGATGACAGGGGTGGAAACCTATGGCTACACCTTC. Amino acids: CASSIAMTGVETYGYTF.

The genes are TRBV27 and TRBJ2-7, with 7 nucleotides matching TRBD1. The CDR3 loop spans 16 amino acids. Trimming removed 0 bases from V and 2 bases from J; junction bases left unmatched: 7. Per the germline V gene, CDR1 is MNHEY and CDR2 is SMNVEV (reference sequence). The CDR3 reads CASSLSGTVSTYEQYF. The CDR3 DNA is TGTGCCAGCAGTTTATCGGGGACAGTATCTACCTACGAGCAGTACTTC.

This clone was counted once. This chain connects TRBV30 to TRBJ2-7; 9 nucleotides align to TRBD2. J lost 6 bases, V lost 2 bases, and 5 bases had no gene match. This CDR3 region has 13 residues. CDR1 GTSNPN and CDR2 SVGIG come from the germline V gene (reference sequence). CDR3 loop: CAWSSGTSTEQYF. The CDR3 DNA reads as TGTGCCTGGAGTTCCGGGACTAGCACCGAGCAGTACTTC.

The rearrangement uses TRBV2 and TRBJ1-6; a weak D match, TRBD1 (5 bases). The V end was cut by 4 bases, the J end by 6 bases, with 10 bases between. Germline CDR1 SNHLY, CDR2 FYNNEI. There are 14 residues in the CDR3. CDR3 DNA sequence: TGTGCCAGCAGTGTGGAGGGGATTAATTCACCCCTCCACTTT. Protein product: CASSVEGINSPLHF. Full variable domain (remainder filled in from reference TRBV2 and TRBJ1-6): EPEVTQTPSHQVTQMGQEVILRCVPISNHLYFYWYRQILGQKVEFLVSFYNNEISEKSEIFDDQFSVERPDGSNFTLKIRSTKLEDSAMYFCASSVEGINSPLHFGNGTRLTVT.

This clone occurred a few times. The chain recombines TRBV24-1 with TRBJ2-7; 8 nucleotides align to TRBD1. This CDR3 has 13 amino acids. Losses at the gene ends were 3 bases for V and 5 bases for J; bases not matched to a gene: 2. Germline CDR1 KGHDR, CDR2 SFDVKD. Here the CDR3 DNA reads TGTGCCACCAGTGATCCGGACAGGGACGAGCAGTACTTC. This codes for CATSDPDRDEQYF.

The genes are TRBV12-5 and TRBJ2-7; D possibly corresponds to TRBD2 (7 bases). V was cut by 5 bases and J by 1 base, with 12 bases left in between. The CDR3 has 14 residues. Germline V gives CDR1 LGHNT, CDR2 FRNRAP. CDR3 region: CASGSRGASYEQYF. The CDR3 DNA follows: TGTGCTAGTGGTAGTCGGGGGGCATCCTACGAGCAGTACTTC.

Notes on this clone: At one end, the junction sequence differs from germline, possibly due to a read error. The sample contains more than one DNA sequence encoding this CDR3. The chain joins TRBV6-2 or TRBV6-3 to TRBJ1-2, with D hard to call. Germline V gene data show CDR1 as MNHEY and CDR2 as SVGEGT. The length of the CDR3 is 14 residues. The CDR3 DNA is TGTGCCAGTAGTTCTGCGACGGAATTCGGGGGCTACACCTTC. Translated, it gives CASSSATEFGGYTF.

The chain is built from TRBV6-1 and TRBJ2-5, with 10 bases matching TRBD1. The junction had 3 bases not matched to a gene; V was cut back by 2 bases and J by 0 bases. The CDR3 runs to 16 residues. Germline CDR1 MNHNS, CDR2 SASEGT. The CDR3: CASSEWDRGHQETQYF. DNA for the CDR3: TGTGCCAGCAGTGAATGGGACAGGGGTCACCAAGAGACCCAGTACTTC.

This chain uses TRBV18 with TRBJ1-5; unclear D gene. V was pared by 2 bases and J by 2 bases, with 4 bases between. The germline CDR1 and CDR2 sequences are KGHSH and LQKENI. The CDR3 has 13 amino acids. CDR3 loop: CASSPSGNQPQHF. As DNA, the CDR3 is TGTGCCAGCTCACCATCGGGCAATCAGCCCCAGCATTTT.

The chain couples TRBV9 to TRBJ2-3; 7 positions match TRBD2. There are 15 residues in the CDR3. The germline CDR1 and CDR2 sequences are SGDLS and YYNGEE. J lost 0 bases, V lost 7 bases, and 8 bases had no gene match. CDR3 nucleotides: TGTGCCAGCTCGTGGTCGGGGGGAAGCACAGATACGCAGTATTTT. The encoded protein is CASSWSGGSTDTQYF.

This sequence joins TRBV15 and TRBJ1-1; 8 bases match TRBD1. The V gene's germline CDR1 is LNHNV and CDR2 YYDKDF (reference sequence). The CDR3 consists of 13 residues. Germline trimming cut 5 bases from V and 4 bases from J; bases unmatched to any gene: 3. This CDR3 is CATSGTGGTEAFF. CDR3 bases: TGTGCCACCAGCGGGACAGGAGGCACTGAAGCTTTCTTT.

This sequence joins TRBV19 and TRBJ1-2; tentative D call: TRBD1 (5 bases). The germline V gene has CDR1 LNHDA and CDR2 SQIVND (reference sequence). The CDR3 spans 12 residues. V lost 3 bases, J lost 7 bases, and 9 bases lay in between. CDR3 residues: CASSIFRAGYTF. The CDR3 DNA reads TGTGCCAGTAGTATCTTCAGGGCTGGCTACACCTTC.

This clone was seen more than once but under ten times. The chain recombines TRBV7-8 with TRBJ2-2; 10 nucleotides agree with TRBD2. This CDR3 has 17 residues. Germline CDR1 SGHVS, CDR2 FQNEAQ. Unmatched junction bases numbered 9, after V lost 2 bases and J lost 6 bases. The CDR3, as DNA: TGTGCCAGCAGCTTAATCGCTAGCGGGGGAGGTGCCGGGGAGCTGTTTTTT. Encoded protein: CASSLIASGGGAGELFF. Based on the CDR3 plus reference TRBV7-8 and TRBJ2-2, the full variable domain is GAGVSQSPRYKVAKRGQDVALRCDPISGHVSLFWYQQALGQGPEFLTYFQNEAQLDKSGLPSDRFFAERPEGSVSTLKIQRTQQEDSAVYLCASSLIASGGGAGELFFGEGSRLTVL.

The chain is built from TRBV28 and TRBJ2-1; D is perhaps TRBD2 (5 bases). This CDR3 spans 14 amino acids. Germline CDR1 MDHEN, CDR2 SYDVKM. V was cut by 6 bases and J by 0 bases, with 9 bases left in between. The CDR3 region is CASSWTYSYNEQFF. The CDR3 DNA follows: TGTGCCAGCAGCTGGACTTACTCCTACAATGAGCAGTTCTTC.

This clone appeared once. This rearrangement joins TRBV19 to TRBJ1-2, with 9 bases that match TRBD1. Germline V lookup: CDR1 LNHDA, CDR2 SQIVND (reference sequence). The trim removed 5 bases at V and 13 bases at J, leaving 14 bases unmatched. The CDR3 runs 14 residues. In nucleotides, the CDR3 is TGTGCCAGTAGTCCGACTCTCCAACCGGGACAGGGCACCTTC. Residues: CASSPTLQPGQGTF.

This clone was seen a handful of times. The genes are TRBV4-1 and TRBJ2-3; 15 positions match TRBD2. The CDR3 runs 18 residues. The germline CDR1 and CDR2 sequences are MGHRA and YSYEKL. V dropped 2 bases and J dropped 3; count of bases not matched to a gene: 6. The CDR3 coding sequence is TGCGCCAGCAGCCAACTAGGACTAGCGGGGGGGCAGACAGATACGCAGTATTTT. Residues: CASSQLGLAGGQTDTQYF.

This clone was counted at least ten times. The V and J genes are TRBV2 and TRBJ1-3; possible D gene TRBD1, 5 bases. CDR1 SNHLY and CDR2 FYNNEI come from the germline V gene. The germline V and J ends were trimmed by 10 bases and 4 bases, with 29 bases remaining between them. The CDR3 is 18 amino acids. CDR3 DNA sequence: TGTGCCATCTTACCGGTTTTGGACACCCCGGAAAGGGGAAACACCATATATTTT. It specifies CAILPVLDTPERGNTIYF.

The V gene is TRBV29-1, the J gene TRBJ2-1; 11 bases line up with TRBD2. This CDR3 comprises 14 residues. Losses at the gene ends were 7 bases for V and 7 bases for J; bases not matched to a gene: 9. Germline CDR1 is SQVTM and CDR2 is ANQGSEA. Here the CDR3 reads CSAYTSGGLNEQFF. In DNA form, the CDR3 reads TGCAGCGCGTACACTAGCGGGGGACTTAATGAGCAGTTCTTC.

This clone was seen more than once but under ten times. The chain is built from TRBV5-4 and TRBJ1-1; the D is unclear. Between the trimmed V and J ends, which lost 5 bases and 1 base, there was a span of 12 bases. CDR1 and CDR2 (germline): SGHNT, YYREEE (reference sequence). The length of the CDR3 is 14 residues. The CDR3 is CASRQRAENTEAFF. The CDR3 DNA reads TGTGCCAGCAGACAGAGGGCAGAGAACACTGAAGCTTTCTTT.

This clone was observed a handful of times. This chain links TRBV5-1 with TRBJ2-3; the match to TRBD2 covers 7 bases. After removal of 0 bases from V and 5 bases from J, the junction contained 9 bases not matched to a gene. Germline CDR1 SGHRS, CDR2 YFSETQ. The CDR3 loop spans 16 amino acids. As DNA, the CDR3 is TGCGCCAGCAGCTTGGTTTCTGGCGGGAGTCGAGATACGCAGTATTTT. This sequence encodes CASSLVSGGSRDTQYF.

The chain joins TRBV5-5 to TRBJ1-2; 10 bases are shared with TRBD1. This CDR3 region has 16 residues. CDR1 is SGHKS and CDR2 is YYEKEE in the germline V gene (reference sequence). The trim removed 5 bases at V and 4 bases at J, leaving 11 bases unmatched. Here the CDR3 reads CASRPGTGAFIYGYTF. DNA of the CDR3: TGTGCCAGCAGGCCCGGGACAGGGGCGTTTATCTATGGCTACACCTTC.

The chain is built from TRBV30 and TRBJ1-1; 7 bases map to TRBD1. CDR1 is GTSNPN, CDR2 SVGIG, per germline (reference sequence). The CDR3 has 13 amino acids. Trimming took 5 bases from V and 5 from J; bases not matched to a gene: 8. This CDR3 reads CAWERQGWTEAFF. CDR3 bases: TGTGCCTGGGAAAGACAGGGTTGGACTGAAGCTTTCTTT.

V is TRBV5-6 and J is TRBJ2-5; possibly TRBD1 for D (6 bases). The CDR3 spans 13 residues. V was pared by 6 bases and J by 1 base, with 10 bases between. CDR1 is SGHDT and CDR2 is YYEEEE in the germline V gene. CDR3 loop: CASTRDTQETQYF. As DNA, the CDR3 is TGTGCCAGCACCCGGGACACCCAAGAGACCCAGTACTTC.

This clone was picked up one time. The chain links TRBV6-4 to TRBJ1-6, with D possibly being TRBD1 (6 bases). Per the germline V gene, CDR1 is MRHNA and CDR2 is SNTAGT. V was pared by 2 bases and J by 7 bases, with 9 bases between. There are 14 residues in the CDR3. The CDR3 nucleotides read TGTGCCAGCAGTGACACAGGGCGCAATTCACCCCTCCACTTT. Its translation is CASSDTGRNSPLHF.

The genes are TRBV5-6 and TRBJ2-5; 11 bases line up with TRBD2. The germline CDR1 and CDR2 sequences are SGHDT and YYEEEE. The junction had 11 bases not matched to a gene; V was cut back by 5 bases and J by 5 bases. This CDR3 spans 16 amino acids. The CDR3 loop reads CASSLLAGGREETQYF. The CDR3 DNA reads as TGTGCCAGCAGTCTTTTAGCGGGAGGGCGGGAGGAGACCCAGTACTTC.

The count of this clone is one. The chain has TRBV13 and TRBJ2-2; possibly TRBD1 for D (6 bases). CDR1 is PRHDT and CDR2 is FYEKMQ in the germline V gene (reference sequence). V dropped 5 bases and J dropped 0 bases, with 10 bases sitting between them. The CDR3 totals 15 residues. CDR3 amino acids: CASSTRTANTGELFF. In DNA, the CDR3 is TGTGCCAGCAGCACCCGGACAGCGAACACCGGGGAGCTGTTTTTT.

The V gene is TRBV3-1 (or the pseudogene TRBV3-2), the J gene TRBJ1-5, with TRBD1 as a possible D gene (6 bases). The CDR3 totals 18 residues. Trimming shortened V by 3 bases and J by 3 bases, and 21 bases separated the two germline ends. Germline loops: CDR1 LGHDT, CDR2 YNNKEL (reference sequence). CDR3 DNA sequence: TGTGCCAGCAGCCACATTGGCGAGGGGGATCTCGACAATCAGCCCCAGCATTTT. Amino acid sequence: CASSHIGEGDLDNQPQHF.

The chain links TRBV20-1 to TRBJ1-2, with 7 positions matching TRBD1. Losses at the gene ends were 3 bases for V and 3 bases for J; bases not matched to a gene: 7. Germline-derived CDR1 and CDR2 are DFQATT and SNEGSKA (reference sequence). The CDR3 extends over 14 amino acids. The DNA for the CDR3 is TGCAGTGCTAGTCCACAGGGGCTTGACTATGGCTACACCTTC. Its protein is CSASPQGLDYGYTF.

The chain employs TRBV29-1 and TRBJ1-2; TRBD1 matches at 10 bases. The CDR3 is 12 amino acids. Germline trimming cut 6 bases from V and 8 bases from J; bases unmatched to any gene: 6. Germline assignment: CDR1 SQVTM and CDR2 ANQGSEA. CDR3 sequence reads: CSVGRDRGGYTF. CDR3 DNA sequence: TGCAGCGTCGGCCGGGACAGGGGCGGCTACACCTTC.

J is TRBJ2-7 and V is TRBV7-9; D uncertain. The CDR3 extends over 12 amino acids. The germline CDR1 and CDR2 sequences are SEHNR and FQNEAQ (reference sequence). V gave up 1 base and J gave up 7 bases, with 8 bases separating them. The DNA of the CDR3 is TGTGCCAGCAGCTTAGATGCGGATGAGCAGTACTTC. Protein product: CASSLDADEQYF.